This record concerns one T cell receptor beta chain sequence. Its matching antigen is unknown. The data derive from a study of OX40 agonist ivuxolimab in advanced cancers. Whole-study context: Allowance was made for prior anti-PD-1, anti-PD-L1 or anti-CTLA-4 therapy, and 35% to 40% had some. Points from the study as a whole: No antigen was identified for the clonally expanded peripheral T cells.

Trimming cost V 2 bases and J 6 bases; bases outside gene matches: 9. This CDR3 has 15 amino acids. Germline CDR1 is SGHRS and CDR2 is YFSETQ. Sequencing used immunoSEQ multiplex PCR; TCRdb keeps in-frame clones, though not all of them. The data show tens of thousands of clones, 70% to 90% seen once. This receptor was obtained from an adult with an advanced solid tumor such as melanoma, head and neck, liver or kidney cancer. This chain uses TRBV5-1 with TRBJ2-7; 9 bases map to TRBD2. Sequencing used CD4+ or CD8+ T cells sorted from blood, obtained in a trial of the OX40 agonist ivuxolimab. The CDR3: CASSFLSSGSFEQYF. In DNA form, the CDR3 reads TGCGCCAGCAGCTTCCTTAGTAGCGGGAGTTTCGAGCAGTACTTC.